Presented here are 19 T cell receptor beta chains from one specimen sequenced in a study of control samples from healthy donors and cancer patients. Profiling relied on immunoSEQ multiplex PCR, and the TCRdb table lists in-frame clones only, not all of them. This table has approximately 94,000 clones, about nine tenths appearing once. Sequenced sample: blood. These receptors were collected from a woman aged 25 to 39 in good health.

This chain uses TRBV15 with TRBJ1-6, with D possibly matching TRBD1 (5 bases). V was trimmed by 1 base and J by 9 bases, leaving 22 bases between them. The CDR3 sequence is 18 residues long. Looked up from germline, CDR1 is LNHNV and CDR2 is YYDKDF (reference sequence). The chain's CDR3 is CATSRAGVSKKGLSPLHF. CDR3 DNA: TGTGCCACCAGCAGAGCGGGCGTGTCGAAAAAGGGGCTTTCACCCCTCCACTTT.

The chain couples TRBV9 to TRBJ1-4; 7 bases line up with TRBD1. J lost 3 bases, V lost 0 bases, and 2 bases had no gene match. Per the germline V gene, CDR1 is SGDLS and CDR2 is YYNGEE. The CDR3 has 15 amino acids. This CDR3 reads CASSVEGAPNEKLFF. The CDR3 DNA reads as TGTGCCAGCAGCGTAGAGGGGGCGCCTAATGAAAAACTGTTTTTT.

The table lists this clone with a count of one. V is TRBV11-2 and J is TRBJ1-6; D ambiguous. The CDR3 loop spans 15 amino acids. Germline CDR1 SGHAT, CDR2 FQNNGV. Trimming stripped 1 base from V and 5 bases from J, with 9 bases between. The CDR3 bases are TGTGCCAGCAGCTTAGTGGGGATCCATAATTCACCCCTCCACTTT. Translation: CASSLVGIHNSPLHF.

This chain joins TRBV11-2 and TRBJ2-6; the D gene is possibly TRBD1 (6 bases). Germline-derived CDR1 and CDR2 are SGHAT and FQNNGV. Trimming took off 4 bases at V and 4 bases at J, with 17 bases between the two ends. There are 17 residues in the CDR3. CDR3 sequence (DNA): TGTGCCAGCAGCTCCTACAGGGTTTCGATAGGGGCCAACGTCCTGACTTTC. This codes for CASSSYRVSIGANVLTF. Based on the CDR3 plus reference TRBV11-2 and TRBJ2-6, the full variable domain is EAGVAQSPRYKIIEKRQSVAFWCNPISGHATLYWYQQILGQGPKLLIQFQNNGVVDDSQLPKDRFSAERLKGVDSTLKIQPAKLEDSAVYLCASSSYRVSIGANVLTFGAGSRLTVL.

The chain combines TRBV28 with TRBJ1-2; 9 nucleotides line up with TRBD1. V lost 10 bases to trimming and J lost 5 bases; unmatched junction nucleotides: 14. The CDR3 extends over 15 amino acids. Germline values: CDR1 MDHEN, CDR2 SYDVKM. CDR3 protein: CATRLGTGNKYGYTF. Here the CDR3 DNA reads TGTGCCACCCGCCTGGGGACAGGGAATAAGTATGGCTACACCTTC.

This clone was found once. The CDR3 here is CASSLSGTGEEQYF. CDR3 nucleotides: TGCGCCAGCAGCTTAAGCGGGACAGGGGAGGAGCAGTACTTC. The rearrangement uses TRBV5-1 and TRBJ2-7, with 10 nucleotides matching TRBD1. Germline V gene sequence: CDR1 SGHRS, CDR2 YFSETQ. The CDR3 is 14 amino acids. V shed 2 bases and J 7 bases; nucleotides not matched to a gene: 6.

This rearrangement joins TRBV10-2 to TRBJ1-1, with D possibly matching TRBD1 (5 bases). Germline CDR1 is WSHSY and CDR2 is SAAADI. V lost 4 bases to trimming and J lost 1 base, with 7 bases between them. The CDR3 has 13 amino acids. The CDR3 loop reads CASSAQGNTEAFF. CDR3 in DNA: TGCGCCAGCAGTGCTCAGGGGAACACTGAAGCTTTCTTT.

The chain has TRBV6-5 and TRBJ2-1; the D is unclear. The CDR3 totals 14 residues. The V and J ends lost 8 bases and 5 bases respectively, with 16 bases between them. Looked up from germline, CDR1 is MNHEY and CDR2 is SVGAGI. In DNA, the CDR3 is TGTGCCAGCCGGTGGTGGGCTAGTGACAATGAGCAGTTCTTC. Translating it yields CASRWWASDNEQFF.

The V gene is TRBV27, the J gene TRBJ2-7; maybe TRBD2 (10 bases). The V gene's germline CDR1 is MNHEY and CDR2 SMNVEV (reference sequence). The CDR3 runs 19 residues. Trimming left V 5 bases short and J 5 bases short, with 31 bases between. The CDR3 protein is CASSPWDRVQSSGSDEQYF. The CDR3 nucleotides are TGTGCCAGCAGTCCCTGGGACAGGGTGCAGTCTAGCGGGAGTGACGAGCAGTACTTC.

The rearrangement joins TRBV3-1 (or the pseudogene TRBV3-2) to TRBJ1-2; D possibly corresponds to TRBD1 (6 bases). The CDR3 spans 15 residues. V gave up 4 bases and J gave up 3 bases, with 15 bases separating them. The germline gives CDR1 LGHDT, CDR2 YNNKEL (reference sequence). CDR3 sequence: CASSPTGKIDYGYTF. The CDR3 nucleotides read TGTGCCAGCAGCCCTACAGGGAAGATCGACTATGGCTACACCTTC.

CDR3 protein: CASSFEETQYF. The CDR3 DNA is TGTGCCAGCAGCTTCGAAGAGACCCAGTACTTC. This sequence joins TRBV2 and TRBJ2-5; D call uncertain. The V and J ends lost 6 bases and 3 bases respectively, with 5 bases between them. This CDR3 region has 11 residues. The germline gives CDR1 SNHLY, CDR2 FYNNEI.

The V and J genes are TRBV19 and TRBJ2-3; D is undetermined. This CDR3 spans 12 amino acids. The germline V gene encodes CDR1 LNHDA and CDR2 SQIVND (reference sequence). Trimming shortened V by 3 bases and J by 4 bases, and 5 bases separated the two germline ends. The CDR3 nucleotides are TGTGCCAGTAGTATTCAACCAGATACGCAGTATTTT. Protein sequence: CASSIQPDTQYF.

This chain connects TRBV4-1 to TRBJ1-4; a weak D match, TRBD1 (6 bases). The CDR3 runs to 16 residues. The V gene lost 4 bases and the J gene lost 4 bases, with 16 bases spanning the gap. Per germline, CDR1 MGHRA and CDR2 YSYEKL. The CDR3 DNA follows: TGCGCCAGCAGCCGGGCCCCGGGACAAAATAATGAAAAACTGTTTTTT. The encoded protein is CASSRAPGQNNEKLFF.

V and J are TRBV6-1 and TRBJ1-2; weak D call: TRBD1 (5 bases). Germline V gene data show CDR1 as MNHNS and CDR2 as SASEGT. The CDR3 is 13 amino acids. With 2 bases removed from V and 4 bases from J, the gap between germline ends came to 8 bases. The CDR3 here is CASSEITGYGYTF. The CDR3 DNA reads TGTGCCAGCAGTGAAATAACAGGCTATGGCTACACCTTC.

This CDR3 is CASQTGPVTIYF. The CDR3 DNA reads TGTGCCAGTCAAACCGGGCCCGTCACCATATATTTT. The chain recombines TRBV6-5 with TRBJ1-3, with D unresolved. This CDR3 spans 12 amino acids. Germline V CDR1 and CDR2: MNHEY, SVGAGI. Between the trimmed V and J ends, which lost 9 bases and 9 bases, there was a span of 15 bases.

The chain links TRBV5-1 to TRBJ2-2; 12 bases are a match to TRBD1. Germline V gene lookup returns CDR1 SGHRS and CDR2 YFSETQ. After removal of 2 bases from V and 6 bases from J, the junction contained 5 bases not matched to a gene. This CDR3 has 16 amino acids. CDR3 DNA: TGCGCCAGCAGCTTCGCCGGGACAGGGGGCCCCGGGGAGCTGTTTTTT. Residues: CASSFAGTGGPGELFF. Complete variable domain (other parts from reference TRBV5-1 and TRBJ2-2): KAGVTQTPRYLIKTRGQQVTLSCSPISGHRSVSWYQQTPGQGLQFLFEYFSETQRNKGNFPGRFSGRQFSNSRSEMNVSTLELGDSALYLCASSFAGTGGPGELFFGEGSRLTVL.

This clone appeared once. The chain is built from TRBV20-1 and TRBJ2-5; 9 bases map to TRBD2. Germline V gene data show CDR1 as DFQATT and CDR2 as SNEGSKA (reference sequence). With 3 bases clipped from V and 0 bases from J, the junction kept 5 bases outside the gene matches. The length of the CDR3 is 15 residues. The CDR3 loop is CSASMSGGYQETQYF. Here the CDR3 DNA reads TGCAGTGCTAGTATGAGCGGGGGGTACCAAGAGACCCAGTACTTC.

CDR3 sequence (DNA): TGTGCCAGCAGCGCCGGGACAGGGGCCCGCAATGAGCAGTTCTTC. Translation gives CASSAGTGARNEQFF. V is TRBV9 and J is TRBJ2-1; 10 nucleotides line up with TRBD1. CDR1 is SGDLS, CDR2 YYNGEE, per germline. J was trimmed by 6 bases and V by 3 bases; bases with no gene match: 6. This CDR3 spans 15 amino acids.

The chain recombines TRBV9 with TRBJ2-1; 8 bases agree with TRBD2. V lost 0 bases, J lost 6 bases, and 8 bases stayed unmatched. The CDR3 loop spans 16 amino acids. The germline V gene encodes CDR1 SGDLS and CDR2 YYNGEE. CDR3 in DNA: TGTGCCAGCAGCGTAGCCCTCGGACTAGCCATCAATGAGCAGTTCTTC. Its translation is CASSVALGLAINEQFF.